Listed here is a single TCR beta chain. This entry belongs to a study of CD8 T cells in Susac syndrome. An amount of RNA that ranged from roughly 0.5 to 1 ug was reverse transcribed with random hexamers. TCR beta CDR3 was amplified by immunoSEQ covering 54 Vbeta and 13 Jbeta. TCRdb reprocessed the immunoSEQ multiplex PCR reads with MiXCR, giving one entry per CDR3 protein. The sample has just over 150,000 distinct CDR3 sequences; 85% to 95% are singletons. Germline CDR1 is DFQATT and CDR2 is SNEGSKA (reference sequence). The CDR3 consists of 15 residues. The V and J ends lost 1 base and 1 base, in that order; junction bases with no gene match: 6.

Sequencing input: CD4+ T cells from PBMCs. This chain connects TRBV20-1 to TRBJ2-5, with 7 bases identical to TRBD2. The TCR was taken from a human donor with Susac syndrome. The DNA of the CDR3 is TGCAGTGCTAGAGGGGTGGGAGGGCGCCAAGAGACCCAGTACTTC. Translated: CSARGVGGRQETQYF.